Presented here are 17 T cell receptor beta chains from one specimen sequenced in a study of OX40 agonist ivuxolimab in advanced cancers. Only in-frame clones appear in the TCRdb table, and some are missing; sequencing was by immunoSEQ multiplex PCR. The sample shows about 7,700 clones, more than 65% of them seen only once. The sequenced sample was CD4+ or CD8+ T cells sorted from blood, obtained in a trial of the OX40 agonist ivuxolimab. The receptors here all came from an adult with an advanced solid tumor such as melanoma, head and neck, liver or kidney cancer.

This clone occurred a few times. For the CDR3, the DNA is TGTGCCAGCAGCCCAGAGGCTAGCGGGATTTCCTACGAGCAGTACTTC. This encodes CASSPEASGISYEQYF. This chain connects TRBV7-2 to TRBJ2-7, with TRBD2 matching 9 bases. CDR1 and CDR2 (germline): SGHTA, FQGNSA. CDR3 length: 16 residues. The trim removed 5 bases at V and 1 base at J, leaving 9 bases unmatched.

The genes are TRBV28 and TRBJ2-3; D is unclear. V dropped 3 bases and J dropped 1 base, with 2 bases sitting between them. Germline V CDR1 and CDR2: MDHEN, SYDVKM. This CDR3 region has 12 residues. DNA of the CDR3: TGTGCCAGCAGTTTGGGCACAGATACGCAGTATTTT. Its protein product is CASSLGTDTQYF.

The genes are TRBV4-3 and TRBJ2-3; D is ambiguous. Germline V gives CDR1 LGHNA, CDR2 YSLEER. The V gene lost 1 base and the J gene lost 5 bases, with 13 bases spanning the gap. This CDR3 region has 15 residues. The CDR3 reads CASSQGLRGLDTQYF. The CDR3 nucleotides read TGCGCCAGCAGCCAAGGACTTCGCGGTTTAGATACGCAGTATTTT.

This clone appeared once. CDR3 in DNA: TGTGCCAGCAGTATGGCCCCCACAGGGAACTATGGCTACACCTTC. Translation gives CASSMAPTGNYGYTF. The chain has TRBV6-5 and TRBJ1-2; maybe TRBD1 (6 bases). V gave up 5 bases and J gave up 2 bases, with 15 bases separating them. This CDR3 is built from 15 residues. CDR1 and CDR2 (germline): MNHEY, SVGAGI.

This sequence joins TRBV7-2 and TRBJ2-1, with 9 nucleotides matching TRBD2. The CDR3 sequence is 14 residues long. The V segment lost 6 bases and the J segment 4 bases; nucleotides outside the gene matches: 4. Germline loops: CDR1 SGHTA, CDR2 FQGNSA. The CDR3 loop reads CASSLSGSYNEQFF. The CDR3 DNA follows: TGTGCCAGCAGTCTTAGCGGGAGTTACAATGAGCAGTTCTTC.

This chain joins TRBV29-1 and TRBJ2-3; D ambiguous. Germline V CDR1 and CDR2: SQVTM, ANQGSEA. The CDR3 is 11 residues long. For the CDR3, the DNA is TGCAGTGCCTTGGGCACAGATACGCAGTATTTT. Translation: CSALGTDTQYF.

This clone ranks as medium-sized. This chain links TRBV28 with TRBJ1-3, with 7 bases that match TRBD1. Germline V lookup: CDR1 MDHEN, CDR2 SYDVKM. J gave up 0 bases and V 6 bases, and 11 bases lay outside the gene matches. The CDR3 is made up of 17 amino acids. DNA for the CDR3: TGTGCCAGCAGCGACGGGGACAGCGCCCTCTCTGGAAACACCATATATTTT. The encoded protein is CASSDGDSALSGNTIYF.

The chain recombines TRBV6-5 with TRBJ1-2; D is unresolved. V lost 5 bases and J lost 5, with 15 bases in between. This CDR3 region has 14 residues. CDR1 MNHEY and CDR2 SVGAGI come from the germline V gene. CDR3: CASSQAGLGYGYTF. DNA for the CDR3: TGTGCCAGCAGTCAGGCCGGGCTAGGGTATGGCTACACCTTC.

The V and J genes are TRBV29-1 and TRBJ1-1, with D tentatively TRBD1 (5 bases). Germline CDR1 and CDR2: SQVTM and ANQGSEA. Deletions cut 2 bases from V and 2 bases from J, with 12 bases between. The CDR3 covers 14 residues. The CDR3 coding sequence is TGCAGCGTTGAAAGCTCAGGGCTTAACACTGAAGCTTTCTTT. It encodes CSVESSGLNTEAFF.

This rearrangement joins TRBV14 to TRBJ1-2; D is perhaps TRBD1 (5 bases). Germline V CDR1 and CDR2: SGHDN, FVKESK. The CDR3 loop spans 13 amino acids. Trimming stripped 1 base from V and 3 bases from J, with 6 bases between. The CDR3 coding sequence is TGTGCCAGCAGCCAAGGGGGACACTATGGCTACACCTTC. It specifies CASSQGGHYGYTF.

The chain links TRBV19 to TRBJ2-1; TRBD2 matches at 13 bases. CDR3 size: 16 residues. V was clipped by 7 bases and J by 4 bases; unmatched bases: 7. Germline CDR1 LNHDA, CDR2 SQIVND (reference sequence). CDR3 coding DNA: TGTGCCAGTATGGTGACTAGCGGGGGGCTTTACAATGAGCAGTTCTTC. Translated, it gives CASMVTSGGLYNEQFF.

The rearrangement joins TRBV19 to TRBJ2-7, with D possibly being TRBD2 (7 bases). Trimming stripped 3 bases from V and 6 bases from J, with 21 bases between. CDR1 and CDR2 from the germline V gene are LNHDA and SQIVND (reference sequence). The CDR3 is 16 residues long. The CDR3 region has the DNA TGTGCCAGTAGTATGAGGGGGGGGGCGGCAGCCTCCGAGCAGTACTTC. Translated: CASSMRGGAAASEQYF.

The J gene is TRBJ2-1, the V gene TRBV6-6; D is unclear. V lost 0 bases to trimming and J lost 7 bases, with 10 bases between them. Germline CDR1 reads MNHNY; CDR2 reads SVGAGI (reference sequence). This CDR3 has 14 residues. CDR3 nucleotide sequence: TGTGCCAGCAGTTACTCGAACCCTGGGAATGAGCAGTTCTTC. Translated, it gives CASSYSNPGNEQFF.

CDR3 residues: CASRWDLLSGELFF. The CDR3, as DNA: TGTGCCAGCAGATGGGACCTTCTCTCCGGGGAGCTGTTTTTT. The V and J genes are TRBV6-5 and TRBJ2-2; D is possibly TRBD1 or TRBD2 (5 bases each). Germline CDR1 and CDR2: MNHEY and SVGAGI. CDR3 size: 14 residues. The ends were cut back, 6 bases at V and 6 bases at J, with 14 bases in the middle.

This sequence joins TRBV27 and TRBJ2-7; D unclear. There are 14 residues in the CDR3. Deletions cut 0 bases from V and 4 bases from J, with 10 bases between. Germline CDR1 is MNHEY and CDR2 is SMNVEV (reference sequence). DNA of the CDR3: TGTGCCAGCAGTTTATCGTTTGGGCCGTACGAGCAGTACTTC. Protein sequence: CASSLSFGPYEQYF.

The rearrangement links TRBV19 to TRBJ2-1, with D perhaps TRBD2 (6 bases). Germline CDR1 LNHDA, CDR2 SQIVND (reference sequence). Deletions cut 5 bases from V and 12 bases from J, with 20 bases between. The CDR3 totals 14 residues. The CDR3 DNA follows: TGTGCCAGTAGTCCGCGGGGCGTGGATAGGGGGCAGTTCTTC. This encodes CASSPRGVDRGQFF.

This chain connects TRBV2 to TRBJ2-7; no firm D call. This CDR3 has 10 amino acids. Trimming removed 4 bases at V and 3 bases at J, with 1 base between. Germline CDR1 reads SNHLY; CDR2 reads FYNNEI. CDR3 nucleotide sequence: TGTGCCAGCAGTGTCTACGAGCAGTACTTC. This sequence encodes CASSVYEQYF.